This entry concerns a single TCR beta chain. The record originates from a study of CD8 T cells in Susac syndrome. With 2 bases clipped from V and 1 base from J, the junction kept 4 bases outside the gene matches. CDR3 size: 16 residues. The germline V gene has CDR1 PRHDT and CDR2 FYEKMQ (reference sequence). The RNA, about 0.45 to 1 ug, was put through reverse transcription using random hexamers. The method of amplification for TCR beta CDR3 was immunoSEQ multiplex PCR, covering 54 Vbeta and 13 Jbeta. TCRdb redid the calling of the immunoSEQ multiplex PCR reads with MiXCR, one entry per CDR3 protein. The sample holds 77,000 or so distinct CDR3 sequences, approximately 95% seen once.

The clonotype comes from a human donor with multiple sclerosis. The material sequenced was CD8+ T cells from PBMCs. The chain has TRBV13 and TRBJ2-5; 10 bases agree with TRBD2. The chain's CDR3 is CASSLRTSGFQETQYF. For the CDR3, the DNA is TGTGCCAGCAGCTTAAGGACTAGCGGATTCCAAGAGACCCAGTACTTC. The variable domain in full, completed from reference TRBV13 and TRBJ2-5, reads AAGVIQSPRHLIKEKRETATLKCYPIPRHDTVYWYQQGPGQDPQFLISFYEKMQSDKGSIPDRFSAQQFSDYHSELNMSSLELGDSALYFCASSLRTSGFQETQYFGPGTRLLVL.